The 30 T cell receptor beta chains listed next were all sequenced from one sample in a study of T cell responses to AZD1222 COVID-19 vaccine. Libraries were prepared by immunoSEQ multiplex PCR; TCRdb keeps only in-frame clonotypes and omits some of them. The data show about 100,000 clones, around nine tenths seen once. The sample here was peripheral blood, taken on day 0 of AZD1222 vaccination. The source of these receptors is an adult in good health.

This chain joins TRBV6-5 and TRBJ2-1; 8 nucleotides align to TRBD1. The germline V gene encodes CDR1 MNHEY and CDR2 SVGAGI. This CDR3 is 15 amino acids long. Trimming removed 2 bases from V and 8 bases from J; junction bases left unmatched: 8. This chain's CDR3 is CASSYPGTGVDEQFF. The CDR3 nucleotides are TGTGCCAGCAGTTACCCCGGGACAGGTGTAGATGAGCAGTTCTTC.

The chain recombines TRBV28 with TRBJ1-1; 9 nucleotides agree with TRBD1. The CDR3 totals 15 residues. CDR1 is MDHEN, CDR2 SYDVKM, per germline. J lost 4 bases, V lost 6 bases, and 9 bases had no gene match. The CDR3 DNA is TGTGCCAGCAGACGACAGGGGGGCTCTGGCACTGAAGCTTTCTTT. It translates to CASRRQGGSGTEAFF. The whole variable domain, filled in from reference TRBV28 and TRBJ1-1, reads DVKVTQSSRYLVKRTGEKVFLECVQDMDHENMFWYRQDPGLGLRLIYFSYDVKMKEKGDIPEGYSVSREKKERFSLILESASTNQTSMYLCASRRQGGSGTEAFFGQGTRLTVV.

This sequence joins TRBV5-6 and TRBJ1-4, with 7 bases aligning to TRBD1. The germline gives CDR1 SGHDT, CDR2 YYEEEE. There are 14 residues in the CDR3. J gave up 7 bases and V 4 bases, and 7 bases lay outside the gene matches. The CDR3 nucleotides read TGTGCCAGCAGCCCCAGGGGGAACGGTGAAAAACTGTTTTTT. Its protein is CASSPRGNGEKLFF. Full variable domain (remainder filled in from reference TRBV5-6 and TRBJ1-4): DAGVTQSPTHLIKTRGQQVTLRCSPKSGHDTVSWYQQALGQGPQFIFQYYEEEERQRGNFPDRFSGHQFPNYSSELNVNALLLGDSALYLCASSPRGNGEKLFFGSGTQLSVL.

The J gene is TRBJ1-5, the V gene TRBV18, with 7 bases identical to TRBD1. V gave up 3 bases and J gave up 5 bases; unmatched junction bases: 7. Germline CDR1 reads KGHSH; CDR2 reads LQKENI. The CDR3 loop spans 15 amino acids. The CDR3 here is CASSPPGTEYQPQHF. The CDR3 DNA sequence: TGTGCCAGCTCACCTCCCGGGACAGAATATCAGCCCCAGCATTTT.

The chain links TRBV1 to TRBJ2-7. TRBV1 is assigned pseudogene status. The CDR3 has 16 residues. The CDR3 is CTSSQGAAESSYEQYF. The CDR3 region has the DNA TGCACCAGCAGCCAAGGGGCTGCGGAGAGCTCCTACGAGCAGTACTTC.

J is TRBJ2-2 and V is TRBV12-3 or TRBV12-4, with D perhaps TRBD1 (6 bases). The CDR3 extends over 13 amino acids. V gave up 6 bases and J gave up 4 bases, with 9 bases separating them. The CDR3 DNA is TGTGCCAGCAGCCAGACAGGCACCGGGGAGCTGTTTTTT. This translates into CASSQTGTGELFF.

This clone has only one observation. V usage is TRBV9 and J usage is TRBJ2-1, with 11 nucleotides matching TRBD2. The V gene end was trimmed by 3 bases and the J gene end by 8 bases; junction bases not matched to a gene: 7. Germline-derived CDR1 and CDR2 are SGDLS and YYNGEE. The CDR3 length is 15 residues. The CDR3 region has the DNA TGTGCCAGCAGCGGTAGCGGGAGGGCCAAGGATGAGCAGTTCTTC. Translated: CASSGSGRAKDEQFF.

This chain connects TRBV28 to TRBJ2-7, with D possibly TRBD1 on 5 matching bases. From germline, CDR1 is MDHEN and CDR2 SYDVKM. The CDR3 is 13 amino acids. V was pared by 5 bases and J by 5 bases, with 13 bases between. The chain's CDR3 is CASSLLGADEQYF. CDR3 nucleotide sequence: TGTGCCAGCAGTCTATTAGGGGCAGACGAGCAGTACTTC. Together with reference TRBV28 and TRBJ2-7, the CDR3 gives the full variable domain: DVKVTQSSRYLVKRTGEKVFLECVQDMDHENMFWYRQDPGLGLRLIYFSYDVKMKEKGDIPEGYSVSREKKERFSLILESASTNQTSMYLCASSLLGADEQYFGPGTRLTVT.

This rearrangement joins TRBV28 to TRBJ2-7, with D perhaps matching TRBD2 (6 bases). CDR3 length: 14 amino acids. Trimming pared 9 bases from V and 6 bases from J, leaving 21 bases between. The germline V gene has CDR1 MDHEN and CDR2 SYDVKM. CDR3 nucleotide sequence: TGTGCCAGTAGTCGGAGGGTTGGAGTGGGCGAGCAGTACTTC. As protein: CASSRRVGVGEQYF.

The chain is built from TRBV18 and TRBJ2-1; 11 positions match TRBD2. In germline, CDR1 is KGHSH, CDR2 LQKENI. V lost 3 bases, J lost 4 bases, and 14 bases stayed unmatched. This CDR3 comprises 19 residues. The CDR3 DNA reads TGTGCCAGCTCACCCCCGGGGACTAGCGGCTCCTCCGCGTACAATGAGCAGTTCTTC. It encodes CASSPPGTSGSSAYNEQFF. Full variable domain (rest looked up from reference TRBV18 and TRBJ2-1): NAGVMQNPRHLVRRRGQEARLRCSPMKGHSHVYWYRQLPEEGLKFMVYLQKENIIDESGMPKERFSAEFPKEGPSILRIQQVVRGDSAAYFCASSPPGTSGSSAYNEQFFGPGTRLTVL.

This chain uses TRBV5-6 with TRBJ2-7, with a weak D call TRBD1 (6 bases). CDR1 is SGHDT, CDR2 YYEEEE, per germline. V was trimmed by 4 bases and J by 1 base, leaving 15 bases between them. This CDR3 has 15 residues. As DNA, the CDR3 is TGTGCCAGCAGCCGTCGGGACACGCGATCCTACGAGCAGTACTTC. Translated: CASSRRDTRSYEQYF.

The sample holds one count of this clone. Written as DNA, the CDR3 is TGTGCCAGCAGTTTTCGCCTAGCTAGCACAGATACGCAGTATTTT. As protein: CASSFRLASTDTQYF. V and J are TRBV28 and TRBJ2-3; TRBD2 is a possible D gene (5 bases). Per germline, CDR1 MDHEN and CDR2 SYDVKM. CDR3 length: 15 residues. Trimming cost V 3 bases and J 0 bases, with 10 bases left between them.

V gene TRBV5-1 combines with J gene TRBJ2-3, with 7 bases that match TRBD1. This CDR3 comprises 16 residues. The trim removed 3 bases at V and 3 bases at J, leaving 10 bases unmatched. The germline V gene encodes CDR1 SGHRS and CDR2 YFSETQ. The CDR3 here is CASSWGQGVRTDTQYF. The CDR3 coding sequence is TGCGCCAGCAGCTGGGGTCAGGGGGTAAGAACAGATACGCAGTATTTT.

The chain couples TRBV6-5 to TRBJ1-6; D uncertain. Per germline, CDR1 MNHEY and CDR2 SVGAGI. Trimming took off 2 bases at V and 2 bases at J, with 4 bases between the two ends. The CDR3 is 14 amino acids. The CDR3 spells CASSYIAYNSPLHF. The CDR3 DNA sequence: TGTGCCAGCAGTTACATAGCCTATAATTCACCCCTCCACTTT.

This clone was found once. The chain employs TRBV19 and TRBJ2-4; TRBD1 agrees at 8 bases. The CDR3 is 14 residues long. Losses at the gene ends were 2 bases for V and 10 bases for J; bases not matched to a gene: 7. Germline CDR1 reads LNHDA; CDR2 reads SQIVND (reference sequence). CDR3 DNA sequence: TGTGCCAGTAGTATAATCGCCCAGGGGGCGATTCAGTACTTC. Translation: CASSIIAQGAIQYF.

The CDR3, as DNA: TGTGCCGCCCACGAGTGGGGCAATCAGCCCCAGCATTTT. Residues: CAAHEWGNQPQHF. The chain recombines TRBV6-5 with TRBJ1-5, with D unresolved. V lost 11 bases and J 2 bases, leaving 13 bases between the germline ends. The CDR3 runs to 13 residues. CDR1 MNHEY and CDR2 SVGAGI come from the germline V gene.

The genes are TRBV18 and TRBJ1-3; no definite D call. Deletions cut 2 bases from V and 0 bases from J, with 17 bases between. CDR3 length equals 18 residues. Germline CDR1 reads KGHSH; CDR2 reads LQKENI. This chain's CDR3 is CASSPERLVMSSGNTIYF. DNA of the CDR3: TGTGCCAGCTCACCAGAAAGGCTCGTCATGAGCTCTGGAAACACCATATATTTT. The variable domain in full, completed from reference TRBV18 and TRBJ1-3, reads NAGVMQNPRHLVRRRGQEARLRCSPMKGHSHVYWYRQLPEEGLKFMVYLQKENIIDESGMPKERFSAEFPKEGPSILRIQQVVRGDSAAYFCASSPERLVMSSGNTIYFGEGSWLTVV.

This sequence joins TRBV29-1 and TRBJ1-1, with TRBD1 matching 7 bases. The germline V gene has CDR1 SQVTM and CDR2 ANQGSEA. V gave up 6 bases and J gave up 0 bases; unmatched junction bases: 1. This CDR3 has 12 residues. CDR3 sequence (DNA): TGCAGCGTGGGGACAGTGAACACTGAAGCTTTCTTT. The encoded protein is CSVGTVNTEAFF.

The V call is TRBV6-5, the J call TRBJ1-5; no definite D call. CDR1 is MNHEY, CDR2 SVGAGI, per germline. The V end lost 5 bases, the J end lost 1 base, and 12 bases lay between the germline ends. The CDR3 spans 15 residues. In DNA form, the CDR3 reads TGTGCCAGCAGTCCTTTCTCCGGGAGCAATCAGCCCCAGCATTTT. This gives the protein CASSPFSGSNQPQHF.

This clone appeared a single time. This sequence joins TRBV30 and TRBJ1-4, with TRBD1 identical over 7 bases. The CDR3 covers 13 residues. Trimming cost V 2 bases and J 17 bases; bases outside gene matches: 14. Looked up from germline, CDR1 is GTSNPN and CDR2 is SVGIG (reference sequence). The CDR3 sequence is CAWSPSTGTPEFF. For the CDR3, the DNA is TGTGCCTGGAGTCCATCGACAGGGACTCCCGAATTTTTT.

This chain uses TRBV28 with TRBJ1-6; no firm D call. Germline CDR1 MDHEN, CDR2 SYDVKM. The CDR3 has 16 residues. Trimming cost V 6 bases and J 5 bases, with 17 bases left between them. This CDR3 is CASRFDSRHDNSPLHF. The CDR3 region has the DNA TGTGCCAGCAGATTTGACTCCAGGCACGATAATTCACCCCTCCACTTT.

The chain recombines TRBV20-1 with TRBJ2-5, with 7 bases identical to TRBD2. The CDR3 is made up of 12 amino acids. J was trimmed by 3 bases and V by 3 bases; bases with no gene match: 1. Germline loops: CDR1 DFQATT, CDR2 SNEGSKA (reference sequence). The CDR3 loop is CSASGGEETQYF. The CDR3 nucleotides are TGCAGTGCTAGTGGGGGGGAAGAGACCCAGTACTTC.

This chain connects TRBV4-2 to TRBJ2-7; 7 positions agree with TRBD1. The CDR3 length is 15 residues. Germline CDR1 LGHNA, CDR2 YNFKEQ. V was pared by 0 bases and J by 0 bases, with 2 bases of the junction left unmatched. The CDR3 here is CASSQEAGGSYEQYF. CDR3 bases: TGTGCCAGCAGCCAAGAGGCAGGGGGCTCCTACGAGCAGTACTTC.

The chain combines TRBV25-1 with TRBJ2-2; a weak D match, TRBD2 (6 bases). The germline gives CDR1 MGHDK, CDR2 SYGVNS. Trimming took 1 base from V and 1 from J, leaving 10 bases between them. The CDR3 is made up of 16 amino acids. CDR3 in amino acids: CASSEWVSGNTGELFF. The CDR3 nucleotides are TGTGCCAGCAGTGAATGGGTTAGCGGGAACACCGGGGAGCTGTTTTTT.

This clone was seen only once. The rearrangement links TRBV6-1 to TRBJ2-7; 14 positions agree with TRBD2. Trimming took 6 bases from V and 3 from J; bases not matched to a gene: 4. The CDR3 runs to 15 residues. Germline V gene lookup returns CDR1 MNHNS and CDR2 SASEGT. The CDR3 coding sequence is TGTGCCAGCAGGGGGACTAGCGGGGGCCTCTACGAGCAGTACTTC. It specifies CASRGTSGGLYEQYF.

The CDR3 DNA sequence: TGCAGTGCCAGGACGGACACTGAAGCTTTCTTT. Its protein is CSARTDTEAFF. The chain links TRBV20-1 to TRBJ1-1, with unresolved D. This CDR3 region has 11 residues. CDR1 is DFQATT and CDR2 is SNEGSKA in the germline V gene (reference sequence). V lost 6 bases, J lost 3 bases, and 8 bases lay in between.

The V call is TRBV12-3 or TRBV12-4, the J call TRBJ1-2; the D is unclear. The length of the CDR3 is 11 residues. V gave up 5 bases and J gave up 8 bases, with 9 bases separating them. CDR3 nucleotide sequence: TGTGCCAGCAGTATCGGGGTGGGCTACACCTTC. Translation: CASSIGVGYTF.

The chain carries TRBV12-3 or TRBV12-4 and TRBJ2-3, with no clear D. V lost 7 bases and J 6 bases, leaving 11 bases between the germline ends. The CDR3 consists of 12 residues. CDR3 loop: CASTSLGDTQYF. CDR3 DNA: TGTGCCAGCACCTCTTTGGGGGATACGCAGTATTTT.

This clone was found once. This sequence joins TRBV28 and TRBJ1-1; D is unclear. The germline gives CDR1 MDHEN, CDR2 SYDVKM. V gave up 4 bases and J gave up 4 bases, with 10 bases separating them. The CDR3 loop spans 13 amino acids. The CDR3 sequence is CASSSGSGTEAFF. CDR3 bases: TGTGCCAGCAGTTCCGGGAGTGGCACTGAAGCTTTCTTT.

This chain joins TRBV14 and TRBJ1-2; D is perhaps TRBD1 (5 bases). Germline V gene lookup returns CDR1 SGHDN and CDR2 FVKESK. This CDR3 is built from 16 residues. Trimming removed 1 base from V and 5 bases from J, with 17 bases in between. The CDR3 here is CASSQGVRGLPYGYTF. The CDR3 nucleotides are TGTGCCAGCAGCCAAGGGGTTCGGGGACTCCCATATGGCTACACCTTC. Full variable domain (outside the CDR3, taken from reference TRBV14 and TRBJ1-2): EAGVTQFPSHSVIEKGQTVTLRCDPISGHDNLYWYRRVMGKEIKFLLHFVKESKQDESGMPNNRFLAERTGGTYSTLKVQPAELEDSGVYFCASSQGVRGLPYGYTFGSGTRLTVV.